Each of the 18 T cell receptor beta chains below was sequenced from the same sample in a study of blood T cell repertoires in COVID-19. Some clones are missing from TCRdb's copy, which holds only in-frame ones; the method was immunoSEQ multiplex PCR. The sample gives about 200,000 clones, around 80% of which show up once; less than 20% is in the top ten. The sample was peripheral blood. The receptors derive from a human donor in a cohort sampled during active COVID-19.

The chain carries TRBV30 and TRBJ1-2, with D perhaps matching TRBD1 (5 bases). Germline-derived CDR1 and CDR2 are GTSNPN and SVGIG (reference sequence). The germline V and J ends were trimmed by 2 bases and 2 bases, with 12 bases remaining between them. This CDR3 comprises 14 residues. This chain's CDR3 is CAWSQGVGNYGYTF. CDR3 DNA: TGTGCCTGGAGTCAGGGCGTTGGAAACTATGGCTACACCTTC.

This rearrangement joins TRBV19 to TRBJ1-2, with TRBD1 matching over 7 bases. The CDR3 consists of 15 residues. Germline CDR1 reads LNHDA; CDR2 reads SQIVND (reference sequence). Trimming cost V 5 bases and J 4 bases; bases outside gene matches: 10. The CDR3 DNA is TGTGCCAGTAGTGCGCGACAGGGCCTCGGCTATGGCTACACCTTC. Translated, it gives CASSARQGLGYGYTF.

The CDR3: CASSSERTSIDKNIQYF. The DNA of the CDR3 is TGTGCCAGTAGTTCCGAACGGACTAGCATTGACAAAAACATTCAGTACTTC. The chain joins TRBV19 to TRBJ2-4, with 8 bases identical to TRBD2. The CDR3 is 17 amino acids. CDR1 and CDR2 (germline): LNHDA, SQIVND (reference sequence). Trimming cost V 5 bases and J 3 bases; bases outside gene matches: 12.

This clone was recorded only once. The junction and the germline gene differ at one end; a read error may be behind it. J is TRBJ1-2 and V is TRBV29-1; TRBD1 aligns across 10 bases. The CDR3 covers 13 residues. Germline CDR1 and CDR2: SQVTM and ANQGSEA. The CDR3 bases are TGCAGCGTTGACGGGGGACAGGGGTACCAACATCACTTC. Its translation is CSVDGGQGYQHHF.

Here the CDR3 reads CASSPGLAGGLFHEQYF. The CDR3 DNA reads TGCGCCAGCAGCCCCGGACTAGCGGGAGGCCTGTTCCACGAGCAGTACTTC. V gene TRBV5-1 combines with J gene TRBJ2-7, with 14 bases that match TRBD2. After removal of 4 bases from V and 5 bases from J, the junction contained 11 bases not matched to a gene. This CDR3 is 17 amino acids long. Germline V lookup: CDR1 SGHRS, CDR2 YFSETQ.

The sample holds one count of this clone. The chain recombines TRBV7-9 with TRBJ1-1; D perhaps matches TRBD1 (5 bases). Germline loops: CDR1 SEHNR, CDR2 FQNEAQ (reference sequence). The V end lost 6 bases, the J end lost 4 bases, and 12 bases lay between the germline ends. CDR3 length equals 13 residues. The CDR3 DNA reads TGTGCCAGCAGATCGTGGGGGGTCACTGAAGCTTTCTTT. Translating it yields CASRSWGVTEAFF.

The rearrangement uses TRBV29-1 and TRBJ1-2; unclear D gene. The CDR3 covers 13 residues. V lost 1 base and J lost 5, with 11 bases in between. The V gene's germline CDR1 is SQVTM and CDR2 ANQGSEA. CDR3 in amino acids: CSVEVSIEYGYTF. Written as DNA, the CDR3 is TGCAGCGTTGAAGTTTCGATAGAGTATGGCTACACCTTC.

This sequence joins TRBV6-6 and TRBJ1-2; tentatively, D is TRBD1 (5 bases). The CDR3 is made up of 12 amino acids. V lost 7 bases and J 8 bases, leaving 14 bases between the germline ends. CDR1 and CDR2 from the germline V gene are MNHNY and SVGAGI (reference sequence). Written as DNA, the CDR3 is TGTGCCAGCACTCCCGGGGGAGGAGGCTACACCTTC. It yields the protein CASTPGGGGYTF.

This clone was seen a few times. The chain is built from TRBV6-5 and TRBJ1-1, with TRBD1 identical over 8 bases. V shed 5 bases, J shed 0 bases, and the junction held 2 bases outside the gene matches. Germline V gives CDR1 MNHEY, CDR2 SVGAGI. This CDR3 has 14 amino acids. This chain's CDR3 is CASSPTGVNTEAFF. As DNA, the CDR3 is TGTGCCAGCAGTCCGACAGGGGTGAACACTGAAGCTTTCTTT.

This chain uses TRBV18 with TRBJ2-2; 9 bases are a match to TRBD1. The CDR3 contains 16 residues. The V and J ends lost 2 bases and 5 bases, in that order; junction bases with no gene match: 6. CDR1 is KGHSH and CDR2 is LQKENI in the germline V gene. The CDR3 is CASSPGNRGRTGELFF. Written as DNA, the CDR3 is TGTGCCAGCTCACCAGGAAACAGGGGGCGGACCGGGGAGCTGTTTTTT. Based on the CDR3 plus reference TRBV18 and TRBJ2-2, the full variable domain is NAGVMQNPRHLVRRRGQEARLRCSPMKGHSHVYWYRQLPEEGLKFMVYLQKENIIDESGMPKERFSAEFPKEGPSILRIQQVVRGDSAAYFCASSPGNRGRTGELFFGEGSRLTVL.

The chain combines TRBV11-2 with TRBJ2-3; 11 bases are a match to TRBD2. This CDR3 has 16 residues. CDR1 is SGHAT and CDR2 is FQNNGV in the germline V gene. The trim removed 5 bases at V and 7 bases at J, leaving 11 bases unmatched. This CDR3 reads CASSPRLAGWDNTQYF. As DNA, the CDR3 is TGTGCCAGCAGCCCCCGACTAGCGGGGTGGGATAATACGCAGTATTTT.

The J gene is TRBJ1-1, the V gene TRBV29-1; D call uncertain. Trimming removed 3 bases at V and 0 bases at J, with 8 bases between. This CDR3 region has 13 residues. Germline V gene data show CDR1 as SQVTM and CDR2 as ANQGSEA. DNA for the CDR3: TGCAGCGTTGACCCGGGGATGAACACTGAAGCTTTCTTT. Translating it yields CSVDPGMNTEAFF.

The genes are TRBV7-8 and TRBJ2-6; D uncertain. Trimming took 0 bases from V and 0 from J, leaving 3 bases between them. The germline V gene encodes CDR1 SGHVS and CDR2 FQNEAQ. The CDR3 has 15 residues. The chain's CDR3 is CASSLAFSGANVLTF. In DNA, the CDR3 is TGTGCCAGCAGCTTAGCCTTCTCTGGGGCCAACGTCCTGACTTTC. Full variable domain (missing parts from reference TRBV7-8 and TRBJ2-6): GAGVSQSPRYKVAKRGQDVALRCDPISGHVSLFWYQQALGQGPEFLTYFQNEAQLDKSGLPSDRFFAERPEGSVSTLKIQRTQQEDSAVYLCASSLAFSGANVLTFGAGSRLTVL.

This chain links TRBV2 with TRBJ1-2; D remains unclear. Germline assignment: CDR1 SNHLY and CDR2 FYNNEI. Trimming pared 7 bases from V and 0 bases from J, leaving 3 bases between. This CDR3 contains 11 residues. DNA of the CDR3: TGTGCCAGCACAACTAACTATGGCTACACCTTC. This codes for CASTTNYGYTF.

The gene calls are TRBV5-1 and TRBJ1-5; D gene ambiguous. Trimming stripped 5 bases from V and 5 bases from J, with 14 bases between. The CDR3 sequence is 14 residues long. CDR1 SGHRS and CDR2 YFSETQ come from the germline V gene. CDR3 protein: CASSQDGVYQPQHF. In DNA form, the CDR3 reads TGCGCCAGCAGTCAGGACGGGGTCTATCAGCCCCAGCATTTT.

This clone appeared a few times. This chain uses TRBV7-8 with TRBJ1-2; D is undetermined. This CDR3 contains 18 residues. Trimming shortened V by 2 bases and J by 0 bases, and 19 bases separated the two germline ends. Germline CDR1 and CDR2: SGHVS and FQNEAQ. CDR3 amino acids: CASSLPHVGRASNYGYTF. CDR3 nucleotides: TGTGCCAGCAGCTTACCTCACGTGGGCCGAGCCTCTAACTATGGCTACACCTTC.

The CDR3 reads CASSSSNRRGFFYGYTF. In nucleotides, the CDR3 is TGTGCCAGCAGCTCTAGCAATCGGCGTGGGTTCTTCTATGGCTACACCTTC. V gene TRBV7-8 combines with J gene TRBJ1-2; D ambiguous. The germline V gene encodes CDR1 SGHVS and CDR2 FQNEAQ. The CDR3 covers 17 residues. The V and J ends lost 4 bases and 4 bases respectively, with 22 bases between them.

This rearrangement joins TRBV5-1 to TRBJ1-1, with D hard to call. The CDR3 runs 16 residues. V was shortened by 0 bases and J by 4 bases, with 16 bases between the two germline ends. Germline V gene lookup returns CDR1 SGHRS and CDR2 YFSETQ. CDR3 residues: CASSLVGGRSATEAFF. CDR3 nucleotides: TGCGCCAGCAGCTTGGTCGGAGGTAGAAGTGCCACTGAAGCTTTCTTT.